Below, 3 T cell receptor beta chains from the same sample are listed, as sequenced in a study of T cells in Graves' hyperthyroidism and ophthalmopathy. The investigators amplified TCR beta CDR3 regions from RNA transcripts. Primed by the HTBI set, a first-round RT-PCR was run on the TCR CDR3. TCRdb reprocessed the multiplex PCR reads with MiXCR, giving one entry per CDR3 protein. The sample shows approximately 600,000 distinct CDR3 sequences, about 14% of them seen only once. The source material was blood. These receptors originate from a woman under 30 with Graves' ophthalmopathy.

This clonotype was counted a few times. This rearrangement joins TRBV11-2 to TRBJ2-5, with D tentatively TRBD1 (5 bases). CDR3 size: 17 residues. CDR1 SGHAT and CDR2 FQNNGV come from the germline V gene. Between the trimmed V and J ends, which lost 8 bases and 0 bases, there was a span of 22 bases. The CDR3 DNA sequence: TGTGCCAGCTCACCAGTGGAGACAGTACTGTACCAAGAGACCCAGTACTTC. Amino acid sequence: CASSPVETVLYQETQYF.

Many counts were recorded for this clonotype. The chain couples TRBV4-1 to TRBJ1-1; TRBD1 matches 7 bases. Per the germline V gene, CDR1 is MGHRA and CDR2 is YSYEKL. This CDR3 has 14 residues. V trimming: 1 base; J trimming: 5 bases; junction bases outside the gene matches: 4. The CDR3, as DNA: TGCGCCAGCAGCCAAGTCGGGACAGTTACTGAAGCTTTCTTT. Protein sequence: CASSQVGTVTEAFF.

In the case of this clonotype: A read error may be the cause here, since a much bigger clone is one base away. This chain uses TRBV6-1 with TRBJ2-7; 12 bases are a match to TRBD1. The CDR3 has 14 residues. Germline lookup yields CDR1 MNHNS and CDR2 SASEGT. The CDR3 coding sequence is TGTCCCACTTCCGGGACAGGGGGCCTCTACGAGCAGTACTTC. This gives the protein CPTSGTGGLYEQYF.